This T cell receptor (beta chain) is from a study of blood T cell repertoires in COVID-19. CDR3 length: 15 residues. Trimming cost V 0 bases and J 0 bases, with 7 bases left between them. In germline, CDR1 is SGHRS, CDR2 YFSETQ. Methods used by the authors: Amplification with reference gene primers provided the estimates of nucleated cell counts. Generated by immunoSEQ multiplex PCR, the TCRdb table keeps only in-frame clones and is missing some. D and trimming were read from the DNA, whereas the V and J calls and clone size are those reported in that table. The sample contains about 290,000 clones, roughly nine tenths of which appear only once.

The sample consisted of PBMCs or T cells enriched from blood (not recorded which). The origin of this receptor is a woman between 40 and 55 years old who had recovered from COVID-19. The gene calls are TRBV5-1 and TRBJ1-3; unclear D gene. CDR3 DNA: TGCGCCAGCAGCTTGGTTTCCAGCTCTGGAAACACCATATATTTT. Translation: CASSLVSSSGNTIYF.